This TCR beta chain is drawn from a study of T cell changes during pregnancy in multiple sclerosis. Assay: immunoSEQ multiplex PCR; the TCRdb copy retains only in-frame clones and omits some. The sample lists around 95,000 clones, about 90% seen once, with approximately 2.4% in the top ten. CDR1 is SEHNR and CDR2 is FQNEAQ in the germline V gene (reference sequence). The CDR3 covers 13 residues. Trimming removed 4 bases at V and 2 bases at J, with 8 bases between. The chain links TRBV7-9 to TRBJ1-2; D is perhaps TRBD1 (6 bases). The receptor's source is a female donor in good health, enrolled as a control in a pregnancy study. The specimen was peripheral blood, collected after pregnancy. The CDR3 protein is CASSSGQNYGYTF. For the CDR3, the DNA is TGTGCCAGCAGCTCCGGACAGAACTATGGCTACACCTTC.